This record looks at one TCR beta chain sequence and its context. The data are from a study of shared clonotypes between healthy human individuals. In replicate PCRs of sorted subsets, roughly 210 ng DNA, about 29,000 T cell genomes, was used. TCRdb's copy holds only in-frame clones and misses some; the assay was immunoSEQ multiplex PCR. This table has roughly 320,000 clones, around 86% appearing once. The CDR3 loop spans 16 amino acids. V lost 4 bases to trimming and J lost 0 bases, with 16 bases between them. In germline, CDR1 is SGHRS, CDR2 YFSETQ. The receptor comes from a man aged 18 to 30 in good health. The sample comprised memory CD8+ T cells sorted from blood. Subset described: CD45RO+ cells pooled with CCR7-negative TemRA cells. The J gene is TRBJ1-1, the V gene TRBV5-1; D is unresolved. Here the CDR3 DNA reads TGCGCCAGCAGCCCTTCCGGAAACGCCCTGAACACTGAAGCTTTCTTT. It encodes CASSPSGNALNTEAFF. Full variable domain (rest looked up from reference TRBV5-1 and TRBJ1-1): KAGVTQTPRYLIKTRGQQVTLSCSPISGHRSVSWYQQTPGQGLQFLFEYFSETQRNKGNFPGRFSGRQFSNSRSEMNVSTLELGDSALYLCASSPSGNALNTEAFFGQGTRLTVV.